One and the same sample provided the 14 T cell receptor beta chains below, sequenced in a study of regulatory dendritic cells for organ transplantation. Clones were sequenced by immunoSEQ multiplex PCR, and TCRdb holds only the in-frame ones, with some missing. Of 18,000 or so clones listed, 70% to 80% are singletons. Sorted subsets were CFSE-labeled and cultured approximately 5 days with allogeneic dendritic cells. Their antigen targets remain unknown. The sequenced material came from memory CD4+ T cells from blood cultured with regulatory dendritic cells. The subset denotes: CD45RO+ memory T cells. The source is a human donor in good health.

V usage is TRBV30 and J usage is TRBJ2-7; D gene uncertain. The CDR3 has 14 amino acids. Germline-derived CDR1 and CDR2 are GTSNPN and SVGIG (reference sequence). V dropped 1 base and J dropped 2 bases, with 12 bases sitting between them. The CDR3 coding sequence is TGTGCCTGGAGTGGAGTGGGTAGTGCCTACGAGCAGTACTTC. This encodes CAWSGVGSAYEQYF.

The chain has TRBV7-3 and TRBJ2-2, with 9 bases matching TRBD1. The CDR3 is made up of 15 amino acids. V lost 6 bases to trimming and J lost 2 bases; unmatched junction nucleotides: 4. Germline V gives CDR1 SGHTA, CDR2 FQGTGA. In nucleotides, the CDR3 is TGTGCCAGCAGGCCAACAGGGGGCAACACCGGGGAGCTGTTTTTT. Protein sequence: CASRPTGGNTGELFF.

The DNA of the CDR3 is TGTGCCAGCAGTGAATGGGGGGGAGTGAGCTACACCTTC. Translating gives CASSEWGGVSYTF. The chain links TRBV25-1 to TRBJ1-2, with D perhaps TRBD1 (5 bases). Trimming left V 1 base short and J 9 bases short, with 12 bases between. The V gene's germline CDR1 is MGHDK and CDR2 SYGVNS. This CDR3 contains 13 residues.

This chain uses TRBV6-1 with TRBJ2-1; D perhaps matches TRBD1 (5 bases). The germline CDR1 and CDR2 sequences are MNHNS and SASEGT. This CDR3 is 14 amino acids long. With 1 base removed from V and 6 bases from J, the gap between germline ends came to 10 bases. CDR3 nucleotide sequence: TGTGCCAGCAGTGAAGTGCGCAGGGTCAATGAGCAGTTCTTC. This translates into CASSEVRRVNEQFF.

This clone has a single count. This chain connects TRBV2 to TRBJ2-5; D remains unclear. V was pared by 4 bases and J by 6 bases, with 12 bases between. CDR3 length: 13 amino acids. The germline gives CDR1 SNHLY, CDR2 FYNNEI. CDR3 residues: CASSVADVQTQYF. In DNA, the CDR3 is TGTGCCAGCAGTGTCGCTGACGTACAGACCCAGTACTTC.

The chain is built from TRBV2 and TRBJ2-1; the D gene is possibly TRBD2 (5 bases). The CDR3 covers 11 residues. In germline, CDR1 is SNHLY, CDR2 FYNNEI. Trimming pared 8 bases from V and 9 bases from J, leaving 11 bases between. The CDR3 spells CASRLQGEQFF. In DNA, the CDR3 is TGTGCCAGCCGACTACAAGGTGAGCAGTTCTTC.

This clone was counted between two and nine times. The gene calls are TRBV28 and TRBJ2-2; the match to TRBD1 covers 8 bases. The germline V gene has CDR1 MDHEN and CDR2 SYDVKM. V lost 4 bases to trimming and J lost 6 bases; unmatched junction nucleotides: 10. The CDR3 has 16 amino acids. The CDR3 here is CASSSHRDRIAGELFF. The CDR3, as DNA: TGTGCCAGCAGTTCCCACCGGGACAGGATAGCCGGGGAGCTGTTTTTT.

The chain joins TRBV5-5 to TRBJ2-7; 7 bases are shared with TRBD1. CDR1 and CDR2 (germline): SGHKS, YYEKEE (reference sequence). Trimming took 4 bases from V and 4 from J; bases not matched to a gene: 2. This CDR3 has 12 amino acids. The CDR3, as DNA: TGTGCCAGCAGCCGACAGGGTTACGAGCAGTACTTC. This gives the protein CASSRQGYEQYF.

Details on this clone: The sample carries other DNA sequences with the same CDR3. The rearrangement links TRBV7-2 to TRBJ2-7; TRBD2 matches at 10 bases. Germline CDR1 reads SGHTA; CDR2 reads FQGNSA. The V segment lost 3 bases and the J segment 4 bases; nucleotides outside the gene matches: 3. The CDR3 sequence is 14 residues long. The chain's CDR3 is CASSFRTSGYEQYF. DNA for the CDR3: TGTGCCAGCAGCTTTAGGACTAGCGGATACGAGCAGTACTTC.

The chain is built from TRBV19 and TRBJ1-5; no definite D call. The CDR3 is 13 amino acids. V lost 7 bases, J lost 3 bases, and 10 bases lay in between. Per germline, CDR1 LNHDA and CDR2 SQIVND (reference sequence). This CDR3 reads CASTEGFNQPQHF. The CDR3 nucleotides read TGTGCCAGTACCGAGGGTTTCAATCAGCCCCAGCATTTT.

The rearrangement links TRBV5-1 to TRBJ2-7; perhaps D is TRBD1 or TRBD2 (5 bases each). The V and J ends lost 7 bases and 7 bases respectively, with 21 bases between them. This CDR3 spans 14 amino acids. Germline V CDR1 and CDR2: SGHRS, YFSETQ. CDR3 DNA: TGCGCCAGCCGTTCAGGGACGGACGGCAAAGAGCAGTACTTC. This encodes CASRSGTDGKEQYF.

This clone was counted only a few times. The gene calls are TRBV19 and TRBJ2-7; 7 nucleotides agree with TRBD1. V dropped 8 bases and J dropped 2; count of bases not matched to a gene: 6. Germline V gene data show CDR1 as LNHDA and CDR2 as SQIVND (reference sequence). The CDR3 is made up of 13 amino acids. The CDR3 nucleotides read TGTGCCAGTCGGAAGGGGGCCGCCTACGAGCAGTACTTC. This codes for CASRKGAAYEQYF.

Concerning this clone itself: At one end, the junction sequence differs from germline, possibly due to a read error. The gene calls are TRBV7-7 and TRBJ2-5; the D gene could be TRBD1 or TRBD2 (5 bases each). The CDR3 consists of 15 residues. Germline loops: CDR1 SSHAT, CDR2 FNYEAQ (reference sequence). Here the CDR3 DNA reads TGTGCTAGCAGCCTAACCCCGGGGCCCCAAGAGACCCAGTACTTC. This gives the protein CASSLTPGPQETQYF.

The CDR3, as DNA: TGCAGCTCTGCGCCGAGTCAAGAGACCCAGTACTTC. Residues: CSSAPSQETQYF. The chain has TRBV29-1 and TRBJ2-5; D is unclear. The germline V gene has CDR1 SQVTM and CDR2 ANQGSEA. V was cut by 8 bases and J by 2 bases, with 12 bases left in between. The CDR3 sequence is 12 residues long.